This T cell receptor (beta chain) was sequenced in a study of shared clonotypes between healthy human individuals. Assay: immunoSEQ multiplex PCR; the TCRdb copy retains only in-frame clones and omits some. Of roughly 2.2 million clones in the sample, 93% were seen once. This CDR3 is 12 amino acids long. Trimming removed 4 bases from V and 5 bases from J, with 9 bases in between. Looked up from germline, CDR1 is SGHDN and CDR2 is FVKESK. Material for sequencing was naive CD4+ T cells from PBMCs. The subset denotes: CD45RA+ positively selected. This chain uses TRBV14 with TRBJ2-7, with D possibly TRBD2 on 6 matching bases. This receptor was taken from a man between 18 and 35 years old in good health. Some clones in this sample may be carry-over from other donors' samples. CDR3 DNA: TGTGCCAGCAGCCCAGGGACTCACGAGCAGTACTTC. The encoded protein is CASSPGTHEQYF.